Listed here are 16 T cell receptor beta chains from one sample, sequenced in a study of T-cell memory formation after mild COVID-19. One entry per CDR3 protein results from TCRdb running MiXCR on the 5' RACE reads. The sample contains about 600,000 distinct CDR3 sequences, roughly 22% of which appear only once. The sequenced sample was PBMCs or a T cell subset sorted from them (not recorded which). The receptor source for this set is an adult woman who had mild COVID-19 (a few samples of this study predate the infection). Cell type and time point are not known.

Only a few counts were recorded for this clonotype. The chain employs TRBV9 and TRBJ2-1; 12 nucleotides align to TRBD2. Germline V gene sequence: CDR1 SGDLS, CDR2 YYNGEE. The CDR3 sequence is 16 residues long. The J segment lost 7 bases and the V segment lost 0 bases, leaving 5 bases of the junction unmatched. The CDR3 reads CASSVGPTSGSNEQFF. CDR3 nucleotides: TGTGCCAGCAGCGTAGGGCCGACTAGCGGGAGTAATGAGCAGTTCTTC.

In this sample, this clonotype turned up a few times. V gene TRBV6-2 or TRBV6-3 combines with J gene TRBJ2-5; 8 bases match TRBD1. V lost 5 bases to trimming and J lost 1 base; unmatched junction nucleotides: 3. The CDR3 extends over 14 amino acids. The germline CDR1 and CDR2 sequences are MNHEY and SVGEGT. This CDR3 is CASSRGQAQETQYF. CDR3 nucleotide sequence: TGTGCCAGCAGTCGGGGACAGGCCCAAGAGACCCAGTACTTC.

J is TRBJ1-2 and V is TRBV12-3 or TRBV12-4, with TRBD1 as a possible D gene (5 bases). V was trimmed by 5 bases and J by 14 bases, leaving 24 bases between them. The CDR3 loop spans 14 amino acids. The CDR3 sequence is CASSTGQGVKVYTF. In nucleotides, the CDR3 is TGTGCCAGCAGTACCGGACAAGGTGTTAAGGTCTATACCTTC.

There are many counts of this clonotype. This chain links TRBV12-3 or TRBV12-4 with TRBJ2-3; TRBD2 matches 13 bases. The CDR3 loop spans 17 amino acids. V was pared by 7 bases and J by 9 bases, with 16 bases of the junction left unmatched. The CDR3 bases are TGTGCCAGCACCAAGGGCCCTACTAGCGGGGGGGCCGGCACGCAGTATTTT. It codes for CASTKGPTSGGAGTQYF.

The chain joins TRBV24-1 to TRBJ2-1; D is undetermined. V dropped 3 bases and J dropped 4 bases, with 9 bases sitting between them. The CDR3 consists of 14 residues. Germline lookup yields CDR1 KGHDR and CDR2 SFDVKD. CDR3 protein: CATSDPPRYNEQFF. The CDR3 nucleotides are TGTGCCACCAGTGATCCCCCTAGATACAATGAGCAGTTCTTC.

The V call is TRBV11-2, the J call TRBJ1-2; D call uncertain. Germline CDR1 is SGHAT and CDR2 is FQNNGV. V lost 0 bases to trimming and J lost 4 bases, with 12 bases between them. This CDR3 has 15 amino acids. The CDR3 loop is CASSLDPGSLYGYTF. CDR3 bases: TGTGCCAGCAGCTTAGATCCGGGTAGTCTCTATGGCTACACCTTC.

This clonotype has more than one count but fewer than ten. The chain employs TRBV4-3 and TRBJ2-7, with D perhaps TRBD1 (6 bases). With 0 bases removed from V and 4 bases from J, the gap between germline ends came to 19 bases. The germline V gene encodes CDR1 LGHNA and CDR2 YSLEER. There are 17 residues in the CDR3. The CDR3 DNA reads TGCGCCAGCAGCCAAGAAGGGGCAGGGGCCCTAATTTACGAGCAGTACTTC. Translated, it gives CASSQEGAGALIYEQYF.

This clonotype was seen a handful of times. The chain carries TRBV2 and TRBJ2-5, with a tentative D call TRBD1 (6 bases). Germline-derived CDR1 and CDR2 are SNHLY and FYNNEI. Trimming took off 3 bases at V and 12 bases at J, with 11 bases between the two ends. CDR3 length: 11 residues. The CDR3 nucleotides are TGTGCCAGCAGTGAGTCAAGGACAGAGTACTTC. Translation gives CASSESRTEYF.

This clonotype turned up a few times. The genes are TRBV5-6 and TRBJ1-4; D uncertain. CDR1 and CDR2 from the germline V gene are SGHDT and YYEEEE. The CDR3 totals 14 residues. The V and J ends lost 1 base and 5 bases respectively, with 9 bases between them. CDR3 in amino acids: CASSLYSLNEKLFF. The DNA of the CDR3 is TGTGCCAGCAGCTTGTACAGCCTGAATGAAAAACTGTTTTTT.

This clonotype showed up just a few times. The chain couples TRBV29-1 to TRBJ1-1; no firm D call. This CDR3 is 12 amino acids long. The V end was cut by 3 bases, the J end by 5 bases, with 10 bases between. Germline V gene data show CDR1 as SQVTM and CDR2 as ANQGSEA. The CDR3 protein is CSVEVVNTEAFF. The CDR3 DNA is TGCAGCGTTGAGGTGGTCAATACTGAAGCTTTCTTT.

The genes are TRBV14 and TRBJ2-5; possible D gene TRBD1, 6 bases. Per germline, CDR1 SGHDN and CDR2 FVKESK. Deletions cut 5 bases from V and 5 bases from J, with 15 bases between. This CDR3 comprises 14 residues. The CDR3 loop reads CASSLIRGMETQYF. CDR3 nucleotides: TGTGCCAGCAGCTTAATCAGGGGAATGGAGACCCAGTACTTC.

V is TRBV5-1 and J is TRBJ1-2, with TRBD1 as a possible D gene (5 bases). Trimming left V 0 bases short and J 3 bases short, with 6 bases between. CDR1 and CDR2 from the germline V gene are SGHRS and YFSETQ. This CDR3 has 13 residues. CDR3 residues: CASSLGRDYGYTF. The CDR3 coding sequence is TGCGCCAGCAGCTTGGGCAGGGACTATGGCTACACCTTC. The full variable domain, completed using reference TRBV5-1 and TRBJ1-2, is KAGVTQTPRYLIKTRGQQVTLSCSPISGHRSVSWYQQTPGQGLQFLFEYFSETQRNKGNFPGRFSGRQFSNSRSEMNVSTLELGDSALYLCASSLGRDYGYTFGSGTRLTVV.

The chain uses TRBV7-9 and TRBJ1-6, with D maybe TRBD1 (5 bases). There are 13 residues in the CDR3. V lost 4 bases and J lost 10, with 11 bases in between. Germline V gene sequence: CDR1 SEHNR, CDR2 FQNEAQ (reference sequence). The CDR3 region is CASSSPGTSPLHF. The CDR3 nucleotides read TGTGCCAGCAGCTCCCCAGGGACCTCACCCCTCCACTTT. Full variable domain (remainder filled in from reference TRBV7-9 and TRBJ1-6): DTGVSQNPRHKITKRGQNVTFRCDPISEHNRLYWYRQTLGQGPEFLTYFQNEAQLEKSRLLSDRFSAERPKGSFSTLEIQRTEQGDSAMYLCASSSPGTSPLHFGNGTRLTVT.

There are many counts of this clonotype. V usage is TRBV23-1 and J usage is TRBJ2-1; 10 nucleotides align to TRBD2. Being an ORF, TRBV23-1 has a function that is uncertain. Trimming removed 7 bases from V and 1 base from J; junction bases left unmatched: 1. CDR3 length equals 14 residues. This chain's CDR3 is CASILAGSYNEQFF. For the CDR3, the DNA is TGCGCCAGCATACTAGCGGGGTCCTACAATGAGCAGTTCTTC.

The chain uses TRBV4-2 and TRBJ2-2; weak D call: TRBD2 (6 bases). Per the germline V gene, CDR1 is LGHNA and CDR2 is YNFKEQ. The V end was cut by 1 base, the J end by 0 bases, with 9 bases between. CDR3 length: 16 amino acids. The chain's CDR3 is CASSQAGGSNTGELFF. CDR3 DNA: TGTGCCAGCAGCCAAGCTGGAGGGTCGAACACCGGGGAGCTGTTTTTT.

The chain couples TRBV7-9 to TRBJ2-7; TRBD1 aligns across 7 bases. Germline CDR1 is SEHNR and CDR2 is FQNEAQ (reference sequence). V shed 3 bases, J shed 3 bases, and the junction held 5 bases outside the gene matches. The CDR3 totals 14 residues. CDR3 residues: CASSFQGVYYEQYF. In DNA form, the CDR3 reads TGTGCCAGCAGCTTCCAGGGGGTTTACTACGAGCAGTACTTC. Variable domain in full (rest from reference TRBV7-9 and TRBJ2-7): DTGVSQNPRHKITKRGQNVTFRCDPISEHNRLYWYRQTLGQGPEFLTYFQNEAQLEKSRLLSDRFSAERPKGSFSTLEIQRTEQGDSAMYLCASSFQGVYYEQYFGPGTRLTVT.